Reported below is one T cell receptor beta chain. Germline lookup yields CDR1 DFQATT and CDR2 SNEGSKA (reference sequence). V lost 4 bases and J 8 bases, leaving 8 bases between the germline ends. This CDR3 spans 10 amino acids. Among the patients, none had received any treatment before thyroid surgery. MiXCR reprocessed the PCR reads for TCRdb. In the table there are 13,000 to 15,000 clones, around 28% of which are singletons. These data come from a study of metastatic and nonmetastatic thyroid tumors. The chain uses TRBV20-1 and TRBJ1-1, with D unclear. The clonotype originates from a female donor with papillary thyroid cancer or a benign thyroid nodule (not recorded which). Some clones in this sample may be carry-over from other donors' samples. Sequenced sample: tumor tissue. The CDR3 region has the DNA TGCAGTGCTACCGCGGCAGAAGCTTTCTTT. Its protein product is CSATAAEAFF.